This T cell receptor beta chain was found in a study of blood T cell repertoires in COVID-19. Study information: Italy, Spain and the United States were the sources of the convalescent and acute COVID-19 samples.

V was clipped by 6 bases and J by 4 bases, with 18 bases between them. CDR1 and CDR2 (germline): MNHEY, SMNVEV (reference sequence). The CDR3 is made up of 15 amino acids. The data were produced by immunoSEQ multiplex PCR, yet TCRdb's version contains in-frame clones alone and is incomplete. Of some 240,000 clones listed, about 88% are singletons. All enrollees were roughly 18 to 100 years old and from fewer than 30 US areas. Participant reports of clinical history set cohort assignment. Someone with COVID-19 had been met by exposed participants within 2 weeks before study entry. This sequence joins TRBV27 and TRBJ1-2, with D possibly TRBD1 on 6 matching bases. This sequence was found in a woman aged 50 to 60 who had been exposed to COVID-19. The specimen was PBMCs or T cells enriched from blood (not recorded which). CDR3 sequence: CASSISAGGGYGYTF. The CDR3 nucleotides are TGTGCCAGCAGCATATCGGCGGGAGGGGGCTATGGCTACACCTTC.